Sequencing of this T cell receptor (beta chain) was carried out in a study of shared clonotypes between healthy human individuals. The CDR3 is 16 amino acids. The V segment lost 4 bases and the J segment 1 base; nucleotides outside the gene matches: 8. The germline CDR1 and CDR2 sequences are SGHRS and YFSETQ. Assay: immunoSEQ multiplex PCR; the TCRdb copy retains only in-frame clones and omits some. The sample gives millions of clones, 85% to 95% of which show up once; 0.13% is in the top ten. The rearrangement joins TRBV5-1 to TRBJ1-1, with 9 bases identical to TRBD1. The sequencing input was naive CD4+ T cells sorted from blood. Subset specified: CD45RA+ positively selected. This TCR came from a young man in good health. CDR3 DNA: TGCGCCAGCAGCAAGGACAGGGGAGGGTGGAACACTGAAGCTTTCTTT. Its protein is CASSKDRGGWNTEAFF.